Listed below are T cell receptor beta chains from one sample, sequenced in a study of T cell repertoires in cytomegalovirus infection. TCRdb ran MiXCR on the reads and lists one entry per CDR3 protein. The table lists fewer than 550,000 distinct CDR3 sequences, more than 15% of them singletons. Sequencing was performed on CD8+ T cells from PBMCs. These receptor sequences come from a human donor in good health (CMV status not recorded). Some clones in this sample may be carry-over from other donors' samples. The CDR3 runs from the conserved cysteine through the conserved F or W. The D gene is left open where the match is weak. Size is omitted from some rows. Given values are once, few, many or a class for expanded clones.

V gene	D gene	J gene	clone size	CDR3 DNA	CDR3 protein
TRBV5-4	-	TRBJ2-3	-	TGTGCCAGCAGCAGGTGGGGAATCCCAGATACGCAGTATTTT	CASSRWGIPDTQYF
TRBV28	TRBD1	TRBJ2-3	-	TGTGCCAGCATTGGAAGGACAGGGGGCATGGATACGCAGTATTTT	CASIGRTGGMDTQYF
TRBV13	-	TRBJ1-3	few	TGTGCCAGCAGCCCTACGGGCCTCGGGGGAAACACCATATATTTT	CASSPTGLGGNTIYF
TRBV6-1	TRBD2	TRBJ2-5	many	TGTGCCAGCAGTGAAGACGGGAGGGCCTCAGAGACCCAGTACTTC	CASSEDGRASETQYF
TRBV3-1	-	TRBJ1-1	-	TGTGCCAGCAGCCAGGCACCAGGGTACACTGAAGCTTTCTTT	CASSQAPGYTEAFF
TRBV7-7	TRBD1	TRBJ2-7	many	TGTGCCAGCAGCCAGGGACAGGGGGCCTCCTACGAGCAGTACTTC	CASSQGQGASYEQYF
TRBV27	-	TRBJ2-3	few	TGTGCCAGCAGTTTCGGTCCTGGAACAGATACGCAGTATTTT	CASSFGPGTDTQYF
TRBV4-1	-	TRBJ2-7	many	TGCGCCAGCAGCCAAGATCACCCAACATACGAGCAGTACTTC	CASSQDHPTYEQYF
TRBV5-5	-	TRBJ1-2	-	TGTGCCAGCAGCAGTTCGATCGGCTACACCTTC	CASSSSIGYTF
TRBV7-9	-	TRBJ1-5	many	TGTGCCAGCAATCAGGGGAATCAGCCCCAGCATTTT	CASNQGNQPQHF
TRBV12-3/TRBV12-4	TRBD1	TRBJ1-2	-	TGTGCCAGCACCGTCCGGACAGGGGATAACGGCTACACCTTC	CASTVRTGDNGYTF
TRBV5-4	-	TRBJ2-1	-	TGTGCCAGCAACACCGGGAGCCACAATGAGCAGTTCTTC	CASNTGSHNEQFF
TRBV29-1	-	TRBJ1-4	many	TGCAGCGTCTATATCAATGAAAAACTGTTTTTT	CSVYINEKLFF
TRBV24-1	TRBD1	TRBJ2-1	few	TGTGCCACCAGTCCAGGGGGTAATAGGTACAATGAGCAGTTCTTC	CATSPGGNRYNEQFF
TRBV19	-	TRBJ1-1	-	TGTGCCAGTAGTATAGCAGGGACTTCGACTGAAGCTTTCTTT	CASSIAGTSTEAFF
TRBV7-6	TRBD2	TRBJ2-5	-	TGTGCCAGCAGCTTAGCGCTTGGGACTAGCGGGGGGATGAGAGAGACCCAGTACTTC	CASSLALGTSGGMRETQYF
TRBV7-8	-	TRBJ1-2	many	TGTGCCAGCAGCTTACTGGGGGAAGGAAATGGCTACACCTTC	CASSLLGEGNGYTF
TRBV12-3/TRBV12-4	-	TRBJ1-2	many	TGTGCCAGCAGTTTGGGGATCTATGGCTACACCTTC	CASSLGIYGYTF
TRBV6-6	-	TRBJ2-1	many	TGTGCCAGCAGTCCCACCGGGGCGCTGAATGAGCAGTTCTTC	CASSPTGALNEQFF
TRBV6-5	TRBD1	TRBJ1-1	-	TGTGCCAGCAGTTACGAAGGACAGGGTACTAACACTGAAGCTTTCTTT	CASSYEGQGTNTEAFF
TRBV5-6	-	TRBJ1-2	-	TGTGCCAGCAGCCCCTCCACAGGGCGGCGAGGCTACACCTTC	CASSPSTGRRGYTF
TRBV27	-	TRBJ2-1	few	TGTGCCACCTCTCGAGGGGCCCCCTCCTACAATGAGCAGTTCTTC	CATSRGAPSYNEQFF
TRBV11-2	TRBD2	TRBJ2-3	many	TGTGCCAGCAGCTTCCTGACTAGCGGGGTGGATACGCAGTATTTT	CASSFLTSGVDTQYF
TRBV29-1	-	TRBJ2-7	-	TGCAGCGTTGAATCGGGGAATGGTGGGTACGAGCAGTACTTC	CSVESGNGGYEQYF
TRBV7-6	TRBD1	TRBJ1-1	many	TGTGCCAGCAGCTTCGGACAGGGGTATGAAGCTTTCTTT	CASSFGQGYEAFF
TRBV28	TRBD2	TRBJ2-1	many	TGTGCCAGCAGTTCCTGGACCGGGACTAGCGGGAGTTATGATTTACTTAGCTCCTACAATGAGCAGTTCTTC	CASSSWTGTSGSYDLLSSYNEQFF
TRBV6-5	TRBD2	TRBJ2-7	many	TGTGCCAGCAGTTACTCGCCGCGGACTAGCGGGAGGGCCGGTTACGAGCAGTACTTC	CASSYSPRTSGRAGYEQYF
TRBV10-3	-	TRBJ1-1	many	TGTGCCATCAGTGAGAGTGGGGACACCGGGTCCCCCTTTGAAGCTTTCTTT	CAISESGDTGSPFEAFF
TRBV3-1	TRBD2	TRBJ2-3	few	TGTGCCAGCAGCCAAGAGAGGGGGACTAGAGCTTTGACAGATACGCAGTATTTT	CASSQERGTRALTDTQYF
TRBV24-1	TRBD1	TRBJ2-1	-	TGTGCCACCAGTGACCGAAGGACAGGGCCCACCTACAATGAGCAGTTCTTC	CATSDRRTGPTYNEQFF
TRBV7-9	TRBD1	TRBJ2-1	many	TGTGCCAGCAGCTTATTTCTGGCAGGGGGCATCCAAAATGAGCAGTTCTTC	CASSLFLAGGIQNEQFF
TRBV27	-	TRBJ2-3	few	TGTGCCAGCAGGCAGGGGCGCCCAGATACGCAGTATTTT	CASRQGRPDTQYF
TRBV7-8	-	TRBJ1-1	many	TGTGCCAGCAGCTCCCTGGACGGACTGAACACTGAAGCTTTCTTT	CASSSLDGLNTEAFF
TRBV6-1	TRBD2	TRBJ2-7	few	TGTGCCAGCAGTGAAGGGACTAGCGGAGACTACGAGCAGTACTTC	CASSEGTSGDYEQYF
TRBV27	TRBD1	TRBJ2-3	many	TGTGCCAGCAGTGGGGACAGGGGGCGCCTAGCCACAGATACGCAGTATTTT	CASSGDRGRLATDTQYF
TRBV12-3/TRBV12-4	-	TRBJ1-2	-	TGTGCCAGCAAGTGGGGGGCTAAAGATGTCTACAGCTTC	CASKWGAKDVYSF
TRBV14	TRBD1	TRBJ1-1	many	TGTGCCAGCAGCCCCCGAACGGGACAGGCGAACACTGAAGCTTTCTTT	CASSPRTGQANTEAFF
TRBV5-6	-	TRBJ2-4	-	TGTGCCAGCAGCTTTGGACAGAAAATAGCCAAAAACATTCAGTACTTC	CASSFGQKIAKNIQYF